This TCR beta chain was sequenced in a study of T cell responses to AZD1222 COVID-19 vaccine. The data were produced by immunoSEQ multiplex PCR, yet TCRdb's version contains in-frame clones alone and is incomplete. The table has tens of thousands of clones, about 89% seen once. CDR3 length: 15 amino acids. Trimming shortened V by 5 bases and J by 4 bases, and 17 bases separated the two germline ends. CDR1 and CDR2 (germline): SEHNR, FQNEAQ (reference sequence). The sequenced sample was peripheral blood, obtained 28 days after the second dose of the MenACWY control vaccine. The receptor was isolated from an adult who received the MenACWY meningococcal vaccine as a control. This sequence joins TRBV7-9 and TRBJ1-1; D is perhaps TRBD1 (6 bases). The CDR3 sequence: CASSPDRSGSTEAFF. The CDR3 bases are TGTGCCAGCAGCCCTGACAGGTCAGGGAGCACTGAAGCTTTCTTT.